Presented here are 9 T cell receptor beta chains from one specimen sequenced in a study of T cells in Graves' hyperthyroidism and ophthalmopathy. RNA transcripts gave rise to amplified TCR beta CDR3 regions. An initial round of RT-PCR targeting the TCR CDR3 relied on the HTBI primer set. TCRdb reprocessed the multiplex PCR reads via MiXCR and lists one record per CDR3 protein. The repertoire holds some 760,000 distinct CDR3 sequences, with 12% to 15% as singletons. Sample: blood. These receptors were taken from a woman aged 18-29 years with Graves' hyperthyroidism.

This clonotype was counted many times. The rearrangement joins TRBV27 to TRBJ2-3; D not resolved. The V end lost 3 bases, the J end lost 2 bases, and 21 bases lay between the germline ends. The V gene's germline CDR1 is MNHEY and CDR2 SMNVEV (reference sequence). The CDR3 is 18 amino acids. In DNA, the CDR3 is TGTGCCAGCAGTTTTCGAGTCCCCTATAGGTGGAACACAGATACGCAGTATTTT. Amino acid sequence: CASSFRVPYRWNTDTQYF.

In this sample, this clonotype turned up many times. The V gene is TRBV11-2, the J gene TRBJ2-3; D is undetermined. Trimming took 1 base from V and 6 from J, leaving 14 bases between them. Germline CDR1 is SGHAT and CDR2 is FQNNGV. The CDR3 runs 15 residues. This CDR3 reads CASSLAAASRDTQYF. CDR3 DNA: TGTGCCAGCAGCTTAGCCGCAGCTTCACGCGATACGCAGTATTTT.

The chain employs TRBV12-3 or TRBV12-4 and TRBJ2-5; 7 bases agree with TRBD2. This CDR3 comprises 17 residues. V was pared by 8 bases and J by 5 bases, with 20 bases of the junction left unmatched. CDR3 in amino acids: CASSPLPSGRLGETQYF. CDR3 coding DNA: TGTGCCAGCTCACCACTTCCTAGCGGCCGGTTGGGGGAGACCCAGTACTTC.

The gene calls are TRBV20-1 and TRBJ2-1; weak D call: TRBD2 (6 bases). Germline CDR1 and CDR2: DFQATT and SNEGSKA (reference sequence). The V end was cut by 8 bases, the J end by 6 bases, with 20 bases between. The CDR3 extends over 14 amino acids. CDR3: CSFSGPGRFNEQFF. CDR3 sequence (DNA): TGCAGTTTTAGTGGCCCCGGGAGATTCAATGAGCAGTTCTTC.

This clonotype has only a few counts. The CDR3 sequence is CASSQEKGGYTF. The CDR3 nucleotides read TGTGCCAGCAGCCAAGAAAAGGGTGGCTACACCTTC. This chain connects TRBV14 to TRBJ1-2; unclear D gene. CDR1 is SGHDN, CDR2 FVKESK, per germline. V was clipped by 0 bases and J by 7 bases, with 6 bases between them. The CDR3 contains 12 residues.

Ten or more counts support this clonotype. The chain has TRBV27 and TRBJ1-1; the D gene is possibly TRBD1 (6 bases). There are 14 residues in the CDR3. CDR1 is MNHEY, CDR2 SMNVEV, per germline (reference sequence). Deletions cut 2 bases from V and 5 bases from J, with 12 bases between. This CDR3 is CASSLNTGRTEAFF. DNA for the CDR3: TGTGCCAGCAGTTTAAATACAGGGCGGACTGAAGCTTTCTTT.

This chain links TRBV15 with TRBJ1-5; D may be TRBD1 (5 bases). CDR3 length: 15 amino acids. Trimming pared 5 bases from V and 9 bases from J, leaving 20 bases between. Germline values: CDR1 LNHNV, CDR2 YYDKDF (reference sequence). This CDR3 is CATSRGDGPFWPQHF. DNA of the CDR3: TGTGCCACCAGCCGAGGGGACGGACCTTTTTGGCCCCAGCATTTT. The full variable domain, with the rest looked up from reference TRBV15 and TRBJ1-5, is DAMVIQNPRYQVTQFGKPVTLSCSQTLNHNVMYWYQQKSSQAPKLLFHYYDKDFNNEADTPDNFQSRRPNTSFCFLDIRSPGLGDTAMYLCATSRGDGPFWPQHFGDGTRLSIL.

This clonotype was detected ten times or more. The CDR3 sequence: CASSEALLDTEAFF. CDR3 sequence (DNA): TGTGCCAGCAGTGAAGCGCTGCTGGACACTGAAGCTTTCTTT. The J gene is TRBJ1-1, the V gene TRBV6-1, with D unclear. V lost 0 bases to trimming and J lost 3 bases, with 8 bases between them. This CDR3 has 14 amino acids. Germline CDR1 MNHNS, CDR2 SASEGT.

The chain carries TRBV20-1 and TRBJ2-1; a weak D match, TRBD2 (5 bases). V lost 5 bases and J 2 bases, leaving 13 bases between the germline ends. The CDR3 is made up of 14 amino acids. Germline-derived CDR1 and CDR2 are DFQATT and SNEGSKA (reference sequence). The CDR3 sequence: CSAQRPVAYNEQFF. DNA of the CDR3: TGCAGTGCTCAGCGGCCGGTAGCCTACAATGAGCAGTTCTTC.